The text below deals with one T cell receptor beta chain. Other nucleotide sequences in the sample specify the same CDR3. This sample is drawn from a study of shared clonotypes between healthy human individuals. The data were produced by immunoSEQ multiplex PCR, yet TCRdb's version contains in-frame clones alone and is incomplete. This table holds some 1 million clones, more than 65% found once. The CDR3 spans 13 residues. Trimming took off 0 bases at V and 3 bases at J, with 3 bases between the two ends. Looked up from germline, CDR1 is LGHNA and CDR2 is YSLEER. The receptor was derived from a man aged 18-30 years in good health. The chain carries TRBV4-3 and TRBJ2-1, with D hard to call. The sample comprised memory CD4+ T cells sorted from blood. Regarding subset: CD45RA-negative fraction. CDR3 residues: CASSQERYNEQFF. In nucleotides, the CDR3 is TGCGCCAGCAGCCAAGAGCGCTACAATGAGCAGTTCTTC.